The 21 T cell receptor beta chains below come from one sample, sequenced in a study of regulatory T cells in long-lasting Graves disease. iRepertoire HTBI primers and Arm-PCR of CDR3 regions built TCR beta libraries. TCRdb fed the multiplex PCR reads into MiXCR, producing one record per CDR3 protein. The table records around 250,000 distinct CDR3 sequences, around 18% of them present only once. The time point here: newly diagnosed GD, antithyroid drugs for less than 3 months. PBMCs were the source of the RNA used for TCR sequencing. These records were also assigned to another study, of T cells in Graves' hyperthyroidism and ophthalmopathy.

Sequencing used peripheral blood mononuclear cells (PBMCs), obtained at new diagnosis, from a patient treated with antithyroid drugs. These receptors were collected from a woman aged 25 to 45 with Graves disease.

To note about this clonotype: A far more abundant clone sits one base away, making this likely a read error. The conserved final phenylalanine or tryptophan is absent from the CDR3, which likely points to a read error. This chain links TRBV5-8 with TRBJ1-2; D gene ambiguous. Trimming pared 5 bases from V and 2 bases from J, leaving 13 bases between. This CDR3 is built from 14 residues. Looked up from germline, CDR1 is SGHTS and CDR2 is YDEGEE. CDR3 protein: CASSDDLTNYGYTL. CDR3 in DNA: TGTGCCAGCAGTGATGATCTCACCAACTATGGCTACACCCTC.

This clonotype was observed many times. The chain joins TRBV19 to TRBJ1-2, with D unresolved. The germline gives CDR1 LNHDA, CDR2 SQIVND (reference sequence). V gave up 3 bases and J gave up 0 bases, with 11 bases separating them. The CDR3 contains 15 residues. CDR3 sequence reads: CASSMGRTANYGYTF. The CDR3, as DNA: TGTGCCAGTAGTATGGGCCGGACGGCTAACTATGGCTACACCTTC.

Many counts were recorded for this clonotype. The V call is TRBV11-2, the J call TRBJ1-4; perhaps TRBD1 as D (5 bases). Trimming shortened V by 1 base and J by 6 bases, and 9 bases separated the two germline ends. This CDR3 region has 14 residues. Germline V gene lookup returns CDR1 SGHAT and CDR2 FQNNGV. CDR3 DNA: TGTGCCAGCAGCTTAGGAGGGGTAGATGAAAAACTGTTTTTT. Translating it yields CASSLGGVDEKLFF.

This clonotype was detected only a few times. Being one base from a much bigger clone, this may be a read error. The chain recombines TRBV7-9 with TRBJ1-2, with D possibly being TRBD1 (6 bases). CDR1 is SEHNR and CDR2 is FQNEAQ in the germline V gene (reference sequence). The CDR3 runs to 15 residues. The CDR3 loop reads CASSLGDIANHGYTF. The DNA of the CDR3 is TGTGCCAGCAGCTTAGGGGACATAGCTAACCATGGCTACACCTTC. The complete variable domain, with remaining parts taken from reference TRBV7-9 and TRBJ1-2, reads DTGVSQNPRHKITKRGQNVTFRCDPISEHNRLYWYRQTLGQGPEFLTYFQNEAQLEKSRLLSDRFSAERPKGSFSTLEIQRTEQGDSAMYLCASSLGDIANHGYTFGSGTRLTVV.

This clonotype was seen at least ten times. The J gene is TRBJ2-5, the V gene TRBV20-1; D not certain. In germline, CDR1 is DFQATT, CDR2 SNEGSKA (reference sequence). The CDR3 length is 15 residues. V lost 2 bases and J lost 1, with 14 bases in between. The CDR3 sequence: CSARMLQRGQETQYF. The CDR3 coding sequence is TGCAGTGCTAGAATGTTACAGCGAGGCCAAGAGACCCAGTACTTC.

Many counts were recorded for this clonotype. One end of the junction varies from germline; a read error may be responsible. This chain connects TRBV7-8 to TRBJ1-1; D is possibly TRBD1 (5 bases). From germline, CDR1 is SGHVS and CDR2 FQNEAQ. The CDR3 is made up of 14 amino acids. DNA of the CDR3: TGTGCCAGCAGATTAGACAGTGGGGTCACTGAAGCTTTCTTT. This codes for CASRLDSGVTEAFF.

This clonotype was seen a few times. This sequence may be a read error, since a much larger clone differs from it by one base. The chain joins TRBV24-1 to TRBJ1-1, with 10 bases lining up with TRBD1. CDR1 KGHDR and CDR2 SFDVKD come from the germline V gene. CDR3 length: 19 residues. V was pared by 4 bases and J by 4 bases, with 17 bases of the junction left unmatched. In DNA form, the CDR3 reads TGTGCCACCAGTGACCGCAATGTGACTGGACAGGGGGAGGGCACTGAAGCTTTCTTT. It codes for CATSDRNVTGQGEGTEAFF.

The table lists this clonotype with many counts. The chain employs TRBV4-1 and TRBJ2-5; maybe TRBD1 (6 bases). Trimming removed 5 bases from V and 4 bases from J, with 20 bases in between. The CDR3 is 16 amino acids. Per germline, CDR1 MGHRA and CDR2 YSYEKL. CDR3 DNA: TGCGCCAGCAGCGTATCCCGGGACAAAGGGAGAGAGACCCAGTACTTC. This encodes CASSVSRDKGRETQYF.

A word on this clonotype: Only one base separates this from a far larger clonotype, so it likely reflects a read error. This chain joins TRBV11-2 and TRBJ2-3, with a weak D call TRBD2 (5 bases). Per the germline V gene, CDR1 is SGHAT and CDR2 is FQNNGV. This CDR3 comprises 15 residues. Trimming pared 4 bases from V and 5 bases from J, leaving 16 bases between. CDR3 coding DNA: TGTGCCAGCAGCTCTGGGGATCCTGAGGGAGATACGCAGTATTTT. Translation: CASSSGDPEGDTQYF.

This clonotype has just a few counts. The J gene is TRBJ2-1, the V gene TRBV20-1; 9 bases are shared with TRBD1. CDR3 length equals 15 residues. J lost 5 bases, V lost 4 bases, and 9 bases had no gene match. Germline lookup yields CDR1 DFQATT and CDR2 SNEGSKA (reference sequence). The CDR3 sequence: CSAIEQGALHNEQFF. The CDR3 nucleotides are TGCAGTGCTATTGAACAGGGGGCTTTGCACAATGAGCAGTTCTTC.

This clonotype came up many times. A read error may account for a junction end that differs from germline. This chain connects TRBV5-4 to TRBJ1-1; a possible D gene is TRBD1 (6 bases). Per germline, CDR1 SGHNT and CDR2 YYREEE (reference sequence). CDR3 length: 16 residues. The CDR3 reads CASSRSATGENTEAFF. CDR3 DNA: TGCGCCAGCAGCCGATCTGCGACAGGAGAGAACACTGAAGCTTTCTTT.

This clonotype came up many times. This chain uses TRBV15 with TRBJ2-7, with 8 bases identical to TRBD1. With 3 bases clipped from V and 5 bases from J, the junction kept 6 bases outside the gene matches. The germline V gene has CDR1 LNHNV and CDR2 YYDKDF (reference sequence). CDR3 size: 14 residues. CDR3 nucleotides: TGTGCCACCAGCAGGGGACAGGTGGTCGACGAGCAGTACTTC. Its protein is CATSRGQVVDEQYF.

This clonotype came up many times. The chain combines TRBV24-1 with TRBJ2-2; D gene uncertain. Germline CDR1 and CDR2: KGHDR and SFDVKD. V dropped 3 bases and J dropped 0 bases, with 1 base sitting between them. The CDR3 runs to 13 residues. The CDR3 coding sequence is TGTGCCACCAGTGATACGAACACCGGGGAGCTGTTTTTT. Translation: CATSDTNTGELFF.

This clonotype was counted at least ten times. This chain connects TRBV27 to TRBJ1-4; the match to TRBD1 covers 10 bases. The CDR3 extends over 14 amino acids. Losses at the gene ends were 5 bases for V and 6 bases for J; bases not matched to a gene: 3. Germline V gene data show CDR1 as MNHEY and CDR2 as SMNVEV (reference sequence). The chain's CDR3 is CASSDRGRDEKLFF. CDR3 in DNA: TGTGCCAGCAGTGACAGGGGGCGTGATGAAAAACTGTTTTTT. Full variable domain (rest looked up from reference TRBV27 and TRBJ1-4): EAQVTQNPRYLITVTGKKLTVTCSQNMNHEYMSWYRQDPGLGLRQIYYSMNVEVTDKGDVPEGYKVSRKEKRNFPLILESPSPNQTSLYFCASSDRGRDEKLFFGSGTQLSVL.

The V and J genes are TRBV7-8 and TRBJ2-1; D is unclear. Germline CDR1 and CDR2: SGHVS and FQNEAQ. The CDR3 runs to 14 residues. V lost 5 bases and J lost 8, with 16 bases in between. The CDR3 reads CASSRRTPVDEQFF. The CDR3 bases are TGTGCCAGCAGCCGCCGGACGCCGGTCGATGAGCAGTTCTTC.

This clonotype occurred once. V is TRBV30 and J is TRBJ2-1, with a tentative D call TRBD2 (6 bases). Trimming removed 4 bases at V and 5 bases at J, with 12 bases between. Germline CDR1 is GTSNPN and CDR2 is SVGIG (reference sequence). The CDR3 runs 13 residues. CDR3 in DNA: TGTGCCTGGACGACGCGGGAACACAATGAGCAGTTCTTC. Translation: CAWTTREHNEQFF.

This clonotype was observed at least ten times. The V and J genes are TRBV6-1 and TRBJ1-1; D call uncertain. CDR1 and CDR2 (germline): MNHNS, SASEGT. The CDR3 totals 15 residues. V was trimmed by 6 bases and J by 1 base, leaving 15 bases between them. CDR3 protein: CASRDEKFSNTEAFF. As DNA, the CDR3 is TGTGCCAGCAGAGACGAAAAATTTTCGAACACTGAAGCTTTCTTT.

This clonotype occurred once. The chain employs TRBV7-9 and TRBJ2-1; TRBD2 aligns across 7 bases. V lost 1 base, J lost 3 bases, and 9 bases stayed unmatched. Looked up from germline, CDR1 is SEHNR and CDR2 is FQNEAQ (reference sequence). The CDR3 is made up of 17 amino acids. The CDR3 region has the DNA TGTGCCAGCAGCTTAGGGCTCTTCGGCGGGAGCTACAATGAGCAGTTCTTC. It is translated as CASSLGLFGGSYNEQFF.

This clonotype was detected ten times or more. CDR3 DNA: TGTGCCACCAGCAGAGATAGGGGACAGGGTATACAGCCCCAGCATTTT. Protein product: CATSRDRGQGIQPQHF. V usage is TRBV15 and J usage is TRBJ1-5; 9 bases line up with TRBD1. The CDR3 loop spans 16 amino acids. Germline CDR1 reads LNHNV; CDR2 reads YYDKDF (reference sequence). J gave up 7 bases and V 0 bases, and 7 bases lay outside the gene matches.

This clonotype was seen repeatedly, ten times or more. The V call is TRBV7-9, the J call TRBJ2-5, with D perhaps matching TRBD1 (5 bases). Germline CDR1 SEHNR, CDR2 FQNEAQ (reference sequence). V lost 5 bases and J lost 0, with 10 bases in between. CDR3 length: 14 residues. CDR3: CASSPGANQETQYF. The DNA of the CDR3 is TGTGCCAGCAGCCCTGGGGCGAACCAAGAGACCCAGTACTTC.

As regards this clonotype: This sequence may be a read error, since a much larger clone differs from it by one base. The CDR3 protein is CASKVVVDTEAFF. CDR3 in DNA: TGTGCCAGCAAAGTCGTGGTCGACACTGAAGCTTTCTTT. This chain links TRBV7-3 with TRBJ1-1; D remains unclear. The CDR3 consists of 13 residues. Trimming cost V 7 bases and J 3 bases, with 12 bases left between them. Germline V lookup: CDR1 SGHTA, CDR2 FQGTGA.